This TCR beta chain appears in the sequencing data of a study of CD8 T cells in ankylosing spondylitis. Broader study findings: Earlier authors reported some of these motif variants in reactive arthritis synovial fluid and blood. One TCR beta motif, made up of about 8 highly homologous variants, appeared characteristic of ankylosing spondylitis blood.

Libraries of TCR beta came from quantitative 5'-RACE with molecular barcodes. TCRdb ran MiXCR on the 5' RACE reads and lists one entry per CDR3 protein. The sample yields approximately 340,000 distinct CDR3 sequences, 14% to 15% seen once. This clonotype was observed a handful of times. Its matching antigen is unknown. This CDR3 has 16 residues. Per the germline V gene, CDR1 is SGHDT and CDR2 is YYEEEE. Losses at the gene ends were 4 bases for V and 3 bases for J; bases not matched to a gene: 12. J is TRBJ2-7 and V is TRBV5-6; 8 nucleotides match TRBD1. This receptor was taken from a male donor with ankylosing spondylitis or in good health (not recorded which). Sequencing used blood, either unsorted or a sorted T cell fraction (not recorded which). The CDR3 sequence: CASSKNFRDRNYEQYF. CDR3 in DNA: TGTGCCAGCAGCAAAAACTTCCGGGACAGGAACTACGAGCAGTACTTC.